This record covers a single T cell receptor (beta chain). This receptor's antigen is unknown. No much larger clone exists at a distance of one base, and base qualities are not known. The donors were healthy, HIV-negative adults with no recently reported acute infections or vaccinations. Every donor was a Caucasian adult living in Nashville, Tennessee, USA. CD4+ T cells were enriched through magnetic negative selection, after which naive cells were positively selected on CD45RA and the remaining negative fraction served as the memory subset. After blood collection by leukapheresis, PBMCs were isolated using Ficoll-Histopaque density gradient centrifugation and then cryopreserved in the vapor phase of liquid nitrogen. Analytical flow cytometry was used to check the purity and quantity of every magnetically sorted T cell population. From each sorted fraction, genomic DNA was isolated and quantified by UV absorbance on a Nanodrop 2000c.

This specimen comes from a study of shared clonotypes between healthy human individuals (TCRdb year 2020). With respect to the entire study: The cohort included three men and a couple of women between 18 and 49 years of age. The study deeply sequenced blood TCR repertoires of five healthy adults to estimate repertoire size and the extent of clonotype sharing between individuals. For each donor, three plates each were used for CD4 naive and CD4 memory, two plates were used for CD8 naive, and one plate was used for CD8 memory. Per donor, leukapheresis produced somewhere between about 0.94 and 9 billion PBMCs. To increase sequencing depth and limit assay-specific biases, different laboratories used diverse techniques to prepare libraries and sequence TCR repertoires. What the authors observed across the whole study: Naive subsets generally had larger estimated clonotype richness than memory subsets did. The genetic and exposure-history diversity represented was limited by the small number of donors. Compared with non-shared clonotypes, the clonotypes found in all four sorted-subset donors had higher generation probabilities. Based on pairwise subsampling, the degree of clonotype sharing among donors was expected to be affected by sequencing depth. Across a handful of donors, about 4.5% of naive CD4, roughly 3.4% of naive CD8, 2% to 2.5% of memory CD4, and approximately 0.4% of memory CD8 clonotypes were shared. Sampling was limited to blood, and TCR repertoires in tissue likely differ from TCR repertoires in blood. Rarefaction of sorted-subset datasets indicated incomplete sequencing despite the large sequencing depth.

V sheds 2 bases and J sheds 5 bases, leaving 12 bases between their ends. Via the germline V gene, CDR1 is SGHDT and CDR2 YYEEEE. The CDR3 measures 14 amino acids from cysteine to phenylalanine. The read is trimmed to its CDR3 DNA, 42 bases read in frame from base 1. TCR CDR3 regions were amplified from genomic DNA by multiplex PCR using the deep immunoSEQ assay. Extracted genomic DNA from each cell subset was distributed evenly across all wells of several immunoSEQ 96-well plates, and each plate was treated as a replicate. For sorted subsets, 150 to 200 ng genomic DNA, equal to 30,000 or so T cell genomes, was loaded into each replicate PCR. The purified libraries were quantified using a Qubit 3.0 fluorometer, sized with a Bioanalyzer 2100, and then quantified again using the KAPA Library Quantification kit. Each immunoSEQ 96-well plate was sequenced on its own single-read 150-cycle Illumina NextSeq 550 flow cell. Per the original workflow: The immunoSEQ output contained only junctional sequences without quality scores, so filtering could not match that applied to full-length reads. To assign V/J genes and CDR3, sequences were annotated using PyIR, a Python wrapper for IgBLAST v1.9, with IMGT germline references. Reads with weak V/J assignments (E-value above 1e-6), missing CDR3, stop codons, out-of-frame junctions, or ambiguous translated residues were removed. V3J clonotypes were defined as sequences sharing the same inferred V gene, J gene, and CDR3 amino acid sequence. The percentage overlap between two repertoires was calculated by dividing the number of shared unique clonotypes by the size of the smaller repertoire. Repertoire richness was assessed with RTK rarefaction, the Chao1 estimator, and Recon v2.1 estimates of unobserved clonotypes. Generation probabilities were computed with OLGA for all TCRbeta clonotypes obtained by the gDNA method from several donors. As stored in TCRdb, this immuneACCESS dataset retains in-frame rearrangements with V and J assigned. A fraction of the clones does not appear; measured against another copy, unresolved V genes explain less than half of the discrepancy, and the remainder lacks a known reason. Clone size and the V and J calls come from that table; the DNA yielded D and trimming. This sample gives 950,000 to 1,100,000 clones in total; more than 75% of them show up just once. Of the sample, roughly 0.55% falls within the top ten clones.

The sample consisted of memory CD4+ T cells from PBMCs. The label giving this sample's cell subset or site can be read as: CD45RA-negative fraction. The sequence joins TRBV5-6 to TRBJ2-3; a tentative D match to TRBD2 spans 5 bases. This sequence was found in a man in his late teens or twenties in good health. Some clones in this sample may be carry-over from other donors' samples. The CDR3 amino acid sequence is: CASSFGLAVDTQYF. The DNA reads as follows: TGTGCCAGCAGCTTCGGCCTAGCCGTAGATACGCAGTATTTT.